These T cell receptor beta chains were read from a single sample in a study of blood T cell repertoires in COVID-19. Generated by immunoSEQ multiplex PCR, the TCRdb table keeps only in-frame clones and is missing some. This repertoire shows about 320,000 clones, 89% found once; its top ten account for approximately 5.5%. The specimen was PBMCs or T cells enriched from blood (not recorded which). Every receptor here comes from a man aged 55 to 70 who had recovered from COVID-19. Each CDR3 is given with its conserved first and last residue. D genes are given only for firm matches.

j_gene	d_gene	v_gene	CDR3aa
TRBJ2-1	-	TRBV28	CASSLWQGNEQFF
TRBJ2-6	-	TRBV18	CASSPAGSLGANVLTF
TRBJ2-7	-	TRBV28	CASSLGTGFPVEGQYF
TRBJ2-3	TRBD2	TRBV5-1	CASSPWTSGDTDTQYF
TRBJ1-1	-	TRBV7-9	CASSLFGRGNTEAFF
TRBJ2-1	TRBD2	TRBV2	CASSSGLAGYNEQFF
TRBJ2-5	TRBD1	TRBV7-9	CASSLSTGQETQYF
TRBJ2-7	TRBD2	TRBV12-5	CASVGRTSGIPYEQYF
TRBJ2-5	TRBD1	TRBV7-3	CASSSGTGFGETQYF
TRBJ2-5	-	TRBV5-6	CASSEDRRQETQYF
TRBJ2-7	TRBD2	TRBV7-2	CASSLGPSGYEQYF
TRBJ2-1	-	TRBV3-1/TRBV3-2	CASSQVGGNEQFF
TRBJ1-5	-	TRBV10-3	CAISDSNGGNQPQHF
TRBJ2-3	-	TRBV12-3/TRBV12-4	CASRLGGTDTQYF
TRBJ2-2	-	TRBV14	CASSYRAPGTGELFF
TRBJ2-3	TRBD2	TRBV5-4	CASSLPLAGRGRSTDTQYF
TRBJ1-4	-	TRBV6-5	CASSYGGSGEKLFF
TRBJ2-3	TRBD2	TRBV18	CASSPLPRTSGRGGTDTQYF
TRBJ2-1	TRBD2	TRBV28	CASSLPGTSGNNEQFF
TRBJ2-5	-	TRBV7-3	CASSLNWGAKTQYF
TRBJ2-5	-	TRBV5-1	CASSLEGAGETQYF
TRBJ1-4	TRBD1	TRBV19	CASSPPGQEEKLFF